This T cell receptor beta chain came from a study of T cell responses to AZD1222 COVID-19 vaccine. Data came from immunoSEQ multiplex PCR; TCRdb stores just in-frame clones and leaves some out. The top ten clones hold around 5.5% of a sample with about 90,000 clones, 89% of them seen once. As for this clone: The antigen is not known.

CDR1 is MNHEY and CDR2 is SVGAGI in the germline V gene. Trimming pared 10 bases from V and 5 bases from J, leaving 17 bases between. The CDR3 loop spans 13 amino acids. General study points: Targets within unmutated variant regions were reportedly found for nearly half of spike-specific TCRs. All repertoire sampling was performed exclusively after the peak T cell response. Dominant at 160-218 and 743-854, vaccine-associated CD4 TCRs also spanned spike. Baseline seropositivity occurred in only a handful of AZD1222 recipients.

The chain joins TRBV6-5 to TRBJ2-5; the D gene is possibly TRBD2 (5 bases). Sample: peripheral blood, taken 28 days after the second AZD1222 dose. This TCR came from an adult who received the AZD1222 COVID-19 vaccine. CDR3 sequence reads: CATTRRDLETQYF. In DNA form, the CDR3 reads TGTGCCACCACGCGTCGGGATCTCGAGACCCAGTACTTC.